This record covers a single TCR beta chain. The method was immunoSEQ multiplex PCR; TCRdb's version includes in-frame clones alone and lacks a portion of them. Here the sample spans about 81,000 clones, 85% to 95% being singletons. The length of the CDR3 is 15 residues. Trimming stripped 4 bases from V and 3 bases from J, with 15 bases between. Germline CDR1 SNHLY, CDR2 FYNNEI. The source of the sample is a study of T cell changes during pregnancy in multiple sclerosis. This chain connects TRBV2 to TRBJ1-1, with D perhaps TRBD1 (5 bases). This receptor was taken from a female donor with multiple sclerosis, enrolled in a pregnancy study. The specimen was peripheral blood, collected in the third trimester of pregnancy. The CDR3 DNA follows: TGTGCCAGCAGTGTAGGGATTGACAGAGACACTGAAGCTTTCTTT. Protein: CASSVGIDRDTEAFF.